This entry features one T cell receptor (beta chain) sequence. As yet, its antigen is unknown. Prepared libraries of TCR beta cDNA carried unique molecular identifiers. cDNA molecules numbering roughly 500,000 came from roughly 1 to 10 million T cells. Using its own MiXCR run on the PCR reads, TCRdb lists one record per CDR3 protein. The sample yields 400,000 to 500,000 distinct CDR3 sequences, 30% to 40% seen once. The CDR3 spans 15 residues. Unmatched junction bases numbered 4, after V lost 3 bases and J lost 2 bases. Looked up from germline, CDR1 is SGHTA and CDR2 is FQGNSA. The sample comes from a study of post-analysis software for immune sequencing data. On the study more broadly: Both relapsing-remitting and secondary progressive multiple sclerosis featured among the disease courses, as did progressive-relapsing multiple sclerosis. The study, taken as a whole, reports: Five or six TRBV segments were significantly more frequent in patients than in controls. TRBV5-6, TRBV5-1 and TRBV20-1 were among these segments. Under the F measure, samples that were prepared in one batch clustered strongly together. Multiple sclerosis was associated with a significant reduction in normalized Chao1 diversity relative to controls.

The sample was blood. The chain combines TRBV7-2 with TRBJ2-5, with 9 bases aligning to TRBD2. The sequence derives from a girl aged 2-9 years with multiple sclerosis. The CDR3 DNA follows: TGTGCCAGCAGCTTCTTAGCGGGGGAACAAGAGACCCAGTACTTC. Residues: CASSFLAGEQETQYF.